A single sample gave rise to the 18 T cell receptor beta chains below, sequenced in a study of cytomegalovirus exposure and HLA in healthy donors. 60 Vbeta and 13 Jbeta primers were used in PCR. The repertoire was sequenced with immunoSEQ multiplex PCR; TCRdb's copy has only in-frame clones and lacks some. Seen here are fewer than 80,000 clones, approximately 79% observed once, and the top ten hold more than 2%. Sequencing input: PBMCs. The receptors shown here come from a man aged 25 to 40 in good health and CMV-seronegative.

The CDR3 sequence: CAIRPDMGNTEAFF. The CDR3, as DNA: TGTGCCATCAGGCCAGACATGGGGAACACTGAAGCTTTCTTT. The V call is TRBV10-3, the J call TRBJ1-1; D uncertain. CDR1 ENHRY and CDR2 SYGVKD come from the germline V gene. Trimming removed 6 bases from V and 1 base from J, with 12 bases in between. CDR3 length: 14 residues.

This rearrangement joins TRBV30 to TRBJ1-3; D possibly corresponds to TRBD1 (5 bases). Germline V lookup: CDR1 GTSNPN, CDR2 SVGIG (reference sequence). The CDR3 runs to 15 residues. V lost 0 bases to trimming and J lost 4 bases, with 13 bases between them. In nucleotides, the CDR3 is TGTGCCTGGAGTGTAGGGGCAGCTCCCGGAAACACCATATATTTT. It encodes CAWSVGAAPGNTIYF.

This clone was seen only once. The chain links TRBV19 to TRBJ2-4; D might be TRBD2 (5 bases). This CDR3 is 13 amino acids long. V dropped 5 bases and J dropped 2 bases, with 7 bases sitting between them. Germline values: CDR1 LNHDA, CDR2 SQIVND (reference sequence). The DNA of the CDR3 is TGTGCCAGTAGTCGGGGTACCAAAAACATTCAGTACTTC. Amino acid sequence: CASSRGTKNIQYF.

This clone has a single count. V and J are TRBV4-1 and TRBJ1-5, with TRBD1 as a possible D gene (6 bases). Germline V gene lookup returns CDR1 MGHRA and CDR2 YSYEKL. The CDR3 consists of 16 residues. V lost 2 bases to trimming and J lost 9 bases, with 20 bases between them. CDR3 in amino acids: CASSQLGTYSSGPQHF. The CDR3 nucleotides read TGCGCCAGCAGCCAACTTGGGACATATAGTTCGGGGCCCCAGCATTTT.

The chain is built from TRBV6-4 and TRBJ2-6; D is possibly TRBD2 (6 bases). The CDR3 covers 16 residues. Germline V CDR1 and CDR2: MRHNA, SNTAGT. The germline V and J ends were trimmed by 0 bases and 1 base, with 7 bases remaining between them. CDR3 protein: CASSDSGGSGANVLTF. The CDR3 coding sequence is TGTGCCAGCAGTGACTCGGGGGGATCTGGGGCCAACGTCCTGACTTTC.

The sample holds one count of this clone. The chain combines TRBV30 with TRBJ1-6, with D perhaps TRBD1 (5 bases). Between the trimmed V and J ends, which lost 4 bases and 3 bases, there was a span of 13 bases. The germline gives CDR1 GTSNPN, CDR2 SVGIG (reference sequence). CDR3 size: 15 residues. This CDR3 is CAWTLGGYYNSPLHF. CDR3 DNA sequence: TGTGCCTGGACCCTCGGGGGATACTATAATTCACCCCTCCACTTT.

This clone was seen a few times. The chain recombines TRBV28 with TRBJ2-3; 13 bases agree with TRBD2. The trim removed 6 bases at V and 2 bases at J, leaving 11 bases unmatched. CDR1 MDHEN and CDR2 SYDVKM come from the germline V gene. CDR3 length equals 18 residues. CDR3 in DNA: TGTGCCAGCAGCCCTAACCGACTAGCGGGAGGAATCACAGATACGCAGTATTTT. Protein product: CASSPNRLAGGITDTQYF.

The rearrangement joins TRBV11-2 to TRBJ2-7; D possibly corresponds to TRBD2 (6 bases). Germline V gene lookup returns CDR1 SGHAT and CDR2 FQNNGV. V was cut by 3 bases and J by 2 bases, with 14 bases left in between. CDR3 size: 15 residues. CDR3 coding DNA: TGTGCCAGCAGCTTGGACCGGGACTCTACCTACGAGCAGTACTTC. It specifies CASSLDRDSTYEQYF.

This clone was seen once. The chain combines TRBV30 with TRBJ1-1, with a tentative D call TRBD1 (5 bases). The CDR3 runs 13 residues. Germline values: CDR1 GTSNPN, CDR2 SVGIG (reference sequence). Deletions cut 1 base from V and 3 bases from J, with 9 bases between. The CDR3 spells CAWSEGSHTEAFF. The CDR3 nucleotides are TGTGCCTGGAGTGAGGGGTCACACACTGAAGCTTTCTTT.

The gene calls are TRBV19 and TRBJ2-3, with 7 bases fitting TRBD1. V gave up 6 bases and J gave up 7 bases; unmatched junction bases: 13. The germline V gene encodes CDR1 LNHDA and CDR2 SQIVND (reference sequence). This CDR3 spans 15 amino acids. CDR3 DNA: TGTGCCAGTAGCCGACCGGGACAGACCATTTATACGCAGTATTTT. The encoded protein is CASSRPGQTIYTQYF.

The chain employs TRBV7-6 and TRBJ2-2, with unresolved D. V was shortened by 10 bases and J by 6 bases, with 12 bases between the two germline ends. Germline assignment: CDR1 SGHVS and CDR2 FNYEAQ. The CDR3 loop spans 12 amino acids. CDR3 DNA sequence: TGTGCCACGTTAGTAGTTGCCGGGGAGCTGTTTTTT. It yields the protein CATLVVAGELFF.

The rearrangement links TRBV27 to TRBJ2-2; D is uncertain. V was cut by 3 bases and J by 5 bases, with 4 bases left in between. The CDR3 is 12 amino acids. Germline CDR1 and CDR2: MNHEY and SMNVEV (reference sequence). CDR3 sequence: CASSFRTGELFF. CDR3 DNA sequence: TGTGCCAGCAGTTTCCGTACCGGGGAGCTGTTTTTT.

V gene TRBV7-2 combines with J gene TRBJ1-2; D call uncertain. Germline CDR1 reads SGHTA; CDR2 reads FQGNSA. The CDR3 consists of 12 residues. V was pared by 7 bases and J by 2 bases, with 8 bases between. The CDR3 coding sequence is TGTGCCAGCACCCCGGGGAACTATGGCTACACCTTC. Translation: CASTPGNYGYTF.

This chain links TRBV29-1 with TRBJ1-1, with D unclear. Germline V gives CDR1 SQVTM, CDR2 ANQGSEA. Trimming took off 2 bases at V and 0 bases at J, with 7 bases between the two ends. The CDR3 is made up of 13 amino acids. The CDR3 protein is CSVESGMNTEAFF. CDR3 DNA: TGCAGCGTTGAATCGGGAATGAACACTGAAGCTTTCTTT.

This clone was counted once. The V call is TRBV18, the J call TRBJ1-1; D call uncertain. V was clipped by 5 bases and J by 1 base, with 8 bases between them. Germline lookup yields CDR1 KGHSH and CDR2 LQKENI. The length of the CDR3 is 13 residues. CDR3 residues: CASSGEANTEAFF. The CDR3 DNA reads as TGTGCCAGCTCAGGGGAGGCGAACACTGAAGCTTTCTTT.

The chain has TRBV27 and TRBJ2-1, with 11 nucleotides matching TRBD2. The length of the CDR3 is 16 residues. CDR1 MNHEY and CDR2 SMNVEV come from the germline V gene (reference sequence). Trimming cost V 5 bases and J 10 bases; bases outside gene matches: 13. The CDR3 sequence is CASSRIGTSGSREQFF. CDR3 in DNA: TGTGCCAGCAGTCGGATCGGGACTAGCGGCTCCAGGGAGCAGTTCTTC.

The rearrangement links TRBV7-8 to TRBJ2-7; 7 nucleotides align to TRBD1. With 5 bases clipped from V and 3 bases from J, the junction kept 7 bases outside the gene matches. Germline V gene lookup returns CDR1 SGHVS and CDR2 FQNEAQ. This CDR3 spans 14 amino acids. For the CDR3, the DNA is TGTGCCAGCAGCGCGACAGGGCTTGTCTACGAGCAGTACTTC. This encodes CASSATGLVYEQYF.

The chain recombines TRBV5-6 with TRBJ2-7; D possibly corresponds to TRBD1 (6 bases). The ends were cut back, 4 bases at V and 2 bases at J, with 10 bases in the middle. The germline V gene encodes CDR1 SGHDT and CDR2 YYEEEE. The CDR3 contains 13 residues. CDR3 protein: CASSPGHTYEQYF. DNA of the CDR3: TGTGCCAGCAGCCCGGGACACACCTACGAGCAGTACTTC.